The clone carrying this T cell receptor (beta chain) was picked up a small number of times. Its target is unknown. Clones were sequenced by immunoSEQ multiplex PCR, and TCRdb holds only the in-frame ones, with some missing. The sample has about 40,000 clones, approximately 68% seen once. This entry belongs to a study of vaccination effects on CD4 cells after COVID-19. Germline V gene sequence: CDR1 SGHKS, CDR2 YYEKEE (reference sequence). Trimming left V 3 bases short and J 2 bases short, with 15 bases between. This CDR3 comprises 16 residues. Expansion with viral peptide pools was applied to antigen-specific CD4+ T cells by the ViraFEST assay prior to sequencing. At the end of 9 to 11 days of culture, CD4+ T cells were isolated. In the vaccine recipients, nucleocapsid antibodies were negative and there was no prior SARS-CoV-2 infection.

The TCR originated in a human donor who received a COVID-19 vaccine. The sequencing here drew on CD4+ T cells from PBMCs cultured with HCoV-OC43 spike peptides, taken before COVID-19 vaccination. Subset specified: HCoV-OC43 spike overlapping peptide pool stimulation. V usage is TRBV5-5 and J usage is TRBJ1-5; D gene unclear. The CDR3 region has the DNA TGTGCCAGCAGCTCTAGGGATGGGGTCGGCAATCAGCCCCAGCATTTT. Protein sequence: CASSSRDGVGNQPQHF.